This entry features one T cell receptor beta chain sequence. This entry belongs to a study of T cell changes during pregnancy in multiple sclerosis. Assay: immunoSEQ multiplex PCR; the TCRdb copy retains only in-frame clones and omits some. The sample lists roughly 47,000 clones, 70% to 90% occurring once. The input for sequencing was CD4+ T cells from peripheral blood mononuclear cells, taken after pregnancy. The receptor's source is a female donor with multiple sclerosis, enrolled in a pregnancy study.

In DNA, the CDR3 is TGTGCCAGCTCACCGCCTAACACGGCGGTGGACACCGGGGAGCTGTTTTTT. It codes for CASSPPNTAVDTGELFF. The chain employs TRBV18 and TRBJ2-2; D is unclear. Germline CDR1 KGHSH, CDR2 LQKENI. The CDR3 is 17 residues long. Trimming stripped 3 bases from V and 3 bases from J, with 17 bases between.